This T cell receptor beta chain was identified during a study of immune evolution from preneoplasia to lung adenocarcinoma. Each case's diagnosis was confirmed by two pathologists on H&E. Assay: immunoSEQ multiplex PCR; the TCRdb copy retains only in-frame clones and omits some. The sample shows 5,000 or so clones, roughly 83% of them seen only once. This clone has a handful of counts. Its target is not known. The CDR3 length is 14 residues. The germline V gene encodes CDR1 MDHEN and CDR2 SYDVKM. V dropped 3 bases and J dropped 1 base, with 8 bases sitting between them. Study results and limitations: Later-stage lesions seemingly showed higher T cell density and diversity than normal lung. Normal lung had the highest top T cell clone frequencies.

The sequenced sample was FFPE adjacent normal lung tissue. The sequence derives from a person aged 65 to 79 with lung adenocarcinoma. The gene calls are TRBV28 and TRBJ2-3; possibly TRBD2 for D (6 bases). CDR3 nucleotides: TGTGCCAGCAGTTTCGTAGCGGGCACAGATACGCAGTATTTT. As protein: CASSFVAGTDTQYF.